This paragraph reports one T cell receptor (beta chain). Participants were aged roughly 18 to 90 years, lived in around 22 US areas, and enrolled virtually. Participants had their cohort set by participant-reported clinical history. This entry is derived from a study of blood T cell repertoires in COVID-19. Study overall: T cells, B-cell-depleted T cells, or PBMCs provided the cDNA or gDNA that served as material.

As originally analysed: Researchers report that nucleated cell counts were estimated from reference gene primer amplification. Profiled with immunoSEQ multiplex PCR; TCRdb holds only in-frame clones, not every one. V and J calls and clone size follow that table, whereas D and trimming were derived from the DNA. The sample lists 250,000 to 300,000 clones, around 84% seen once, with 4.1% in the top ten. V was trimmed by 5 bases and J by 4 bases, leaving 8 bases between them. CDR1 ENHRY and CDR2 SYGVKD come from the germline V gene. The CDR3 is 12 residues long. This chain uses TRBV10-3 with TRBJ1-2; D not certain. This clonotype was sampled from a man aged 25 to 40 with acute COVID-19. Sequenced input: PBMCs or T cells enriched from blood (not recorded which). The CDR3 here is CAISSQVYGYTF. Written as DNA, the CDR3 is TGTGCCATCAGTTCCCAGGTCTATGGCTACACCTTC.